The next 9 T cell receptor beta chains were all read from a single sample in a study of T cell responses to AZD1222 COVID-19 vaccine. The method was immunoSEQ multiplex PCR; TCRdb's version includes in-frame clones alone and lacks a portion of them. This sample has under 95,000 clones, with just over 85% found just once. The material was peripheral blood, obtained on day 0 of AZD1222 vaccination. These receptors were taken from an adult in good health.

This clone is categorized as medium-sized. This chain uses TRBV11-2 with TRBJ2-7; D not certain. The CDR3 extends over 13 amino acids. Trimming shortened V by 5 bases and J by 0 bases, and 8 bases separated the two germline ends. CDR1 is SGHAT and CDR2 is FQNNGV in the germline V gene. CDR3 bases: TGTGCCAGCAGCCCCAGTAGCTCCTACGAGCAGTACTTC. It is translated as CASSPSSSYEQYF.

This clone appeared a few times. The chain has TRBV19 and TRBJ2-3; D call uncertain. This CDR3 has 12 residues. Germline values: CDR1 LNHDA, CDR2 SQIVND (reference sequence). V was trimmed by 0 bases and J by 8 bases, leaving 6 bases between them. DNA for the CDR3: TGTGCCAGTAGTATAGATCTTCGTACGCAGTATTTT. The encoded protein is CASSIDLRTQYF.

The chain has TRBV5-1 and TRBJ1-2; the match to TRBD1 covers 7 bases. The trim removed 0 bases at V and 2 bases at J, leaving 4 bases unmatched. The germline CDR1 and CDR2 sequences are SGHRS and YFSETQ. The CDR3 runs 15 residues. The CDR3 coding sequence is TGCGCCAGCAGCTTGGGGGGGACAGAGAACTATGGCTACACCTTC. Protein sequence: CASSLGGTENYGYTF. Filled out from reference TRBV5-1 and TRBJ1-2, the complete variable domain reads KAGVTQTPRYLIKTRGQQVTLSCSPISGHRSVSWYQQTPGQGLQFLFEYFSETQRNKGNFPGRFSGRQFSNSRSEMNVSTLELGDSALYLCASSLGGTENYGYTFGSGTRLTVV.

The CDR3 reads CASSLADNTEAFF. The CDR3, as DNA: TGTGCCAGCAGCTTGGCTGACAACACTGAAGCTTTCTTT. V and J are TRBV5-8 and TRBJ1-1; D uncertain. Trimming cost V 0 bases and J 2 bases, with 5 bases left between them. This CDR3 is 13 amino acids long. Germline V gene sequence: CDR1 SGHTS, CDR2 YDEGEE.

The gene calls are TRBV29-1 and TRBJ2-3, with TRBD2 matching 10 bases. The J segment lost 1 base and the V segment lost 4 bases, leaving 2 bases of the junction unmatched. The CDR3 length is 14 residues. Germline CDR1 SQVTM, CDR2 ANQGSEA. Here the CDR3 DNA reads TGCAGCGTTGGTGGGACTAGCGGCACAGATACGCAGTATTTT. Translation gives CSVGGTSGTDTQYF.

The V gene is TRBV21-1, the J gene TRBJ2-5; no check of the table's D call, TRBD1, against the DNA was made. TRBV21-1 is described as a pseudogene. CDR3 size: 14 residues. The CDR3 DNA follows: TGTGCCAGCGGCCGGGACAGGTATTTTGAGACCCAGTACTTC. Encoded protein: CASGRDRYFETQYF.

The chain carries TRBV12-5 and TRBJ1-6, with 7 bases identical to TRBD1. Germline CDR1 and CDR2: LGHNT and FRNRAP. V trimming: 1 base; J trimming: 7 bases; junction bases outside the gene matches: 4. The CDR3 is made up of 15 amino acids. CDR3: CASGLGDSGNSPLHF. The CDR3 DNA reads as TGTGCTAGTGGTTTGGGGGACAGTGGAAATTCACCCCTCCACTTT.

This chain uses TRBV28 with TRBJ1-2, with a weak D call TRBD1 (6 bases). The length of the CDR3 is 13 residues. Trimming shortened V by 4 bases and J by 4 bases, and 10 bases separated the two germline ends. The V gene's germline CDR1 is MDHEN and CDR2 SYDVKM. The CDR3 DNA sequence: TGTGCCAGCAGTTCTGACAGGCTCTATGGCTACACCTTC. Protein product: CASSSDRLYGYTF.

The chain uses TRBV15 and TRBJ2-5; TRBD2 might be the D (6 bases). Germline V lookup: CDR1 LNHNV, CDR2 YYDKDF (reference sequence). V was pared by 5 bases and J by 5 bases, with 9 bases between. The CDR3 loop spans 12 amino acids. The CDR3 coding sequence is TGTGCCACCAGCGCGGGGTGGGAGACCCAGTACTTC. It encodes CATSAGWETQYF.